One and the same sample provided the 27 T cell receptor beta chains below, sequenced in a study of blood T cell repertoires in COVID-19. Profiled with immunoSEQ multiplex PCR; TCRdb holds only in-frame clones, not every one. The table shows about 140,000 clones, with roughly 84% occurring only once. The sample comprised peripheral blood. These receptors all stem from a human donor in a cohort sampled during active COVID-19.

As DNA, the CDR3 is TGCAGTGCTAGTCGGACAGGGAGCCACGAGCAGTACTTC. This sequence encodes CSASRTGSHEQYF. This rearrangement joins TRBV20-1 to TRBJ2-7; 8 bases align to TRBD1. The V and J ends lost 3 bases and 5 bases, in that order; junction bases with no gene match: 6. Germline V gene sequence: CDR1 DFQATT, CDR2 SNEGSKA (reference sequence). The CDR3 length is 13 residues.

This chain joins TRBV5-6 and TRBJ2-5; TRBD2 matches 11 bases. Germline values: CDR1 SGHDT, CDR2 YYEEEE. The CDR3 runs to 15 residues. V lost 4 bases to trimming and J lost 2 bases; unmatched junction nucleotides: 4. CDR3: CASSARLAGQETQYF. The CDR3 nucleotides read TGTGCCAGCAGCGCCCGACTAGCGGGGCAAGAGACCCAGTACTTC.

This chain joins TRBV5-6 and TRBJ1-5; TRBD1 might be the D (5 bases). CDR1 and CDR2 (germline): SGHDT, YYEEEE. V gave up 4 bases and J gave up 5 bases, with 13 bases separating them. This CDR3 has 14 residues. The CDR3, as DNA: TGTGCCAGCAGCCGGGTGGACACCGATCAGCCCCAGCATTTT. Translating gives CASSRVDTDQPQHF.

In DNA form, the CDR3 reads TGTGCCAGCAGCTCCTCTGCGGGGGGCCGCACAGATACGCAGTATTTT. This translates into CASSSSAGGRTDTQYF. The chain joins TRBV5-8 to TRBJ2-3, with 8 bases aligning to TRBD2. Germline V gene lookup returns CDR1 SGHTS and CDR2 YDEGEE. The V and J ends lost 3 bases and 1 base, in that order; junction bases with no gene match: 7. The CDR3 has 16 amino acids.

The chain recombines TRBV5-1 with TRBJ2-5, with 11 positions matching TRBD2. Trimming at V came to 3 bases and at J to 3 bases, leaving 7 bases not matched to a gene. The CDR3 covers 16 residues. Germline V gives CDR1 SGHRS, CDR2 YFSETQ. In nucleotides, the CDR3 is TGCGCCAGCAGCTACGGAACGACTAGCGGGAAAGAGACCCAGTACTTC. Amino acids: CASSYGTTSGKETQYF.

CDR3 DNA: TGTGCCAGCAGAAAAACAGAACTCTATGGCTACACCTTC. Translating it yields CASRKTELYGYTF. The chain is built from TRBV28 and TRBJ1-2; D remains ambiguous. The CDR3 runs to 13 residues. Looked up from germline, CDR1 is MDHEN and CDR2 is SYDVKM. Trimming removed 6 bases from V and 4 bases from J, with 12 bases in between.

The V and J genes are TRBV11-3 and TRBJ2-3; 7 bases line up with TRBD1. V dropped 5 bases and J dropped 4; count of bases not matched to a gene: 9. The germline V gene has CDR1 SGHNT and CDR2 YENEEA. There are 15 residues in the CDR3. The CDR3 here is CASSQTGPFADTQYF. The CDR3 region has the DNA TGTGCCAGCAGCCAGACAGGGCCGTTCGCAGATACGCAGTATTTT. Full variable domain (remainder filled in from reference TRBV11-3 and TRBJ2-3): EAGVVQSPRYKIIEKKQPVAFWCNPISGHNTLYWYLQNLGQGPELLIRYENEEAVDDSQLPKDRFSAERLKGVDSTLKIQPAELGDSAVYLCASSQTGPFADTQYFGPGTRLTVL.

V gene TRBV7-3 combines with J gene TRBJ2-7; no clear D gene. V gave up 5 bases and J gave up 0 bases, with 8 bases separating them. The CDR3 extends over 13 amino acids. Germline values: CDR1 SGHTA, CDR2 FQGTGA. CDR3 DNA sequence: TGTGCCAGCAGCCCCCCCAGCTCCTACGAGCAGTACTTC. Translated: CASSPPSSYEQYF.

This clone was observed a handful of times. J is TRBJ1-5 and V is TRBV7-2; perhaps TRBD1 as D (6 bases). Trimming shortened V by 1 base and J by 6 bases, and 13 bases separated the two germline ends. The CDR3 totals 15 residues. The germline V gene encodes CDR1 SGHTA and CDR2 FQGNSA. The CDR3 here is CASSLGEGGSQPQHF. DNA of the CDR3: TGTGCCAGCAGCTTAGGGGAGGGGGGCTCTCAGCCCCAGCATTTT.

The chain combines TRBV19 with TRBJ2-2, with 7 bases lining up with TRBD1. V trimming: 8 bases; J trimming: 3 bases; junction bases outside the gene matches: 9. This CDR3 is 15 amino acids long. Germline-derived CDR1 and CDR2 are LNHDA and SQIVND (reference sequence). The CDR3 is CASGGRTGDTGELFF. The CDR3 DNA is TGTGCCAGTGGGGGACGGACAGGAGACACCGGGGAGCTGTTTTTT. Complete variable domain (other parts from reference TRBV19 and TRBJ2-2): DGGITQSPKYLFRKEGQNVTLSCEQNLNHDAMYWYRQDPGQGLRLIYYSQIVNDFQKGDIAEGYSVSREKKESFPLTVTSAQKNPTAFYLCASGGRTGDTGELFFGEGSRLTVL.

The chain links TRBV14 to TRBJ1-2; no clear D. The length of the CDR3 is 15 residues. The V and J ends lost 4 bases and 0 bases respectively, with 12 bases between them. Germline V gene lookup returns CDR1 SGHDN and CDR2 FVKESK. CDR3 nucleotides: TGTGCCAGCAGCCTTGGAGCAGTACCTAACTATGGCTACACCTTC. Its translation: CASSLGAVPNYGYTF.

V is TRBV27 and J is TRBJ2-7; TRBD1 agrees at 10 bases. Losses at the gene ends were 5 bases for V and 1 base for J; bases not matched to a gene: 5. Germline lookup yields CDR1 MNHEY and CDR2 SMNVEV (reference sequence). The CDR3 runs 15 residues. The CDR3 protein is CASSRPGQGSYEQYF. In DNA, the CDR3 is TGTGCCAGCAGTCGCCCGGGACAGGGGTCCTACGAGCAGTACTTC.

This clone was counted between two and nine times. The chain joins TRBV4-2 to TRBJ1-6; no firm D call. V dropped 5 bases and J dropped 8 bases, with 16 bases sitting between them. The CDR3 is 15 residues long. From germline, CDR1 is LGHNA and CDR2 YNFKEQ. CDR3 bases: TGTGCCAGCAGCGAACTCGGGAGTATGGATTCACCCCTCCACTTT. It yields the protein CASSELGSMDSPLHF.

The rearrangement uses TRBV5-1 and TRBJ2-3; 8 bases map to TRBD1. The CDR3 is made up of 15 amino acids. CDR1 and CDR2 (germline): SGHRS, YFSETQ. J gave up 0 bases and V 4 bases, and 4 bases lay outside the gene matches. Written as DNA, the CDR3 is TGCGCCAGCAGCCTACAGGGGGTGAGCACAGATACGCAGTATTTT. Protein sequence: CASSLQGVSTDTQYF. Complete variable domain (other parts from reference TRBV5-1 and TRBJ2-3): KAGVTQTPRYLIKTRGQQVTLSCSPISGHRSVSWYQQTPGQGLQFLFEYFSETQRNKGNFPGRFSGRQFSNSRSEMNVSTLELGDSALYLCASSLQGVSTDTQYFGPGTRLTVL.

This chain links TRBV19 with TRBJ1-3; the D is unclear. V lost 1 base to trimming and J lost 0 bases, with 4 bases between them. CDR1 LNHDA and CDR2 SQIVND come from the germline V gene (reference sequence). The CDR3 is 14 amino acids. The CDR3 reads CASSIASSGNTIYF. In DNA, the CDR3 is TGTGCCAGTAGTATAGCGAGCTCTGGAAACACCATATATTTT.

V usage is TRBV3-1 (or the pseudogene TRBV3-2) and J usage is TRBJ2-5; the match to TRBD2 covers 9 bases. The length of the CDR3 is 14 residues. The V gene end was trimmed by 5 bases and the J gene end by 7 bases; junction bases not matched to a gene: 8. The V gene's germline CDR1 is LGHDT and CDR2 YNNKEL (reference sequence). The CDR3, as DNA: TGTGCCAGCAGCGCAGCGGGGGGCGCGGGGACCCAGTACTTC. Residues: CASSAAGGAGTQYF.

This chain uses TRBV29-1 with TRBJ2-5; no definite D call. Trimming took 4 bases from V and 2 from J, leaving 8 bases between them. The CDR3 spans 12 residues. Germline CDR1 SQVTM, CDR2 ANQGSEA. The chain's CDR3 is CSVGPSQETQYF. DNA of the CDR3: TGCAGCGTTGGTCCCAGTCAAGAGACCCAGTACTTC.

The chain uses TRBV28 and TRBJ2-7; D not resolved. Germline values: CDR1 MDHEN, CDR2 SYDVKM. V was cut by 6 bases and J by 0 bases, with 9 bases left in between. This CDR3 spans 13 amino acids. The DNA of the CDR3 is TGTGCCAGCAGGCAGGTCAGCTCCTACGAGCAGTACTTC. Protein: CASRQVSSYEQYF.

The rearrangement links TRBV4-1 to TRBJ2-5; D is perhaps TRBD1 (5 bases). Germline CDR1 reads MGHRA; CDR2 reads YSYEKL. CDR3 length: 15 residues. V lost 4 bases and J 5 bases, leaving 17 bases between the germline ends. The CDR3 region is CASSPINQGVETQYF. The CDR3 nucleotides are TGCGCCAGCAGCCCCATTAACCAGGGTGTGGAGACCCAGTACTTC.

This chain links TRBV12-5 with TRBJ2-6; D gene unclear. CDR1 is LGHNT and CDR2 is FRNRAP in the germline V gene. Trimming removed 4 bases from V and 0 bases from J, with 13 bases in between. The CDR3 is 17 residues long. Here the CDR3 DNA reads TGTGCTAGTGGTTACGAAAGACAAATCTCTGGGGCCAACGTCCTGACTTTC. Translated, it gives CASGYERQISGANVLTF. The variable domain in full, with the rest retrieved from reference TRBV12-5 and TRBJ2-6, is DARVTQTPRHKVTEMGQEVTMRCQPILGHNTVFWYRQTMMQGLELLAYFRNRAPLDDSGMPKDRFSAEMPDATLATLKIQPSEPRDSAVYFCASGYERQISGANVLTFGAGSRLTVL.

The chain couples TRBV7-2 to TRBJ1-6, with a weak D call TRBD1 (6 bases). The V gene lost 2 bases and the J gene lost 5 bases, with 10 bases spanning the gap. The germline V gene encodes CDR1 SGHTA and CDR2 FQGNSA. The CDR3 extends over 15 amino acids. Written as DNA, the CDR3 is TGTGCCAGCAGCTTACACAGGGTTGATAATTCACCCCTCCACTTT. This sequence encodes CASSLHRVDNSPLHF.

The chain couples TRBV5-4 to TRBJ2-3; D call uncertain. Germline V gives CDR1 SGHNT, CDR2 YYREEE (reference sequence). Trimming left V 0 bases short and J 6 bases short, with 11 bases between. The CDR3 runs to 14 residues. The chain's CDR3 is CASSLASPGDTQYF. In nucleotides, the CDR3 is TGTGCCAGCAGCTTGGCGTCCCCCGGGGATACGCAGTATTTT.

This chain uses TRBV6-4 with TRBJ2-3; TRBD1 matches 11 bases. This CDR3 comprises 15 residues. V gave up 5 bases and J gave up 3 bases; unmatched junction bases: 4. Looked up from germline, CDR1 is MRHNA and CDR2 is SNTAGT. The CDR3 DNA follows: TGTGCCAGCAGTCTCGGGACAGGGGGGACAGATACGCAGTATTTT. It specifies CASSLGTGGTDTQYF.

J is TRBJ2-7 and V is TRBV4-1, with D possibly being TRBD1 (5 bases). Germline assignment: CDR1 MGHRA and CDR2 YSYEKL. Trimming shortened V by 0 bases and J by 3 bases, and 12 bases separated the two germline ends. This CDR3 spans 15 amino acids. The chain's CDR3 is CASSQEGPGNYEQYF. DNA for the CDR3: TGCGCCAGCAGCCAAGAAGGGCCAGGGAACTACGAGCAGTACTTC.

The J gene is TRBJ2-1, the V gene TRBV5-1; D is perhaps TRBD2 (5 bases). This CDR3 has 17 residues. V lost 3 bases and J lost 4, with 20 bases in between. CDR1 and CDR2 (germline): SGHRS, YFSETQ. The CDR3 sequence is CASSSGRGPSLYNEQFF. The CDR3 bases are TGCGCCAGCAGCTCAGGACGAGGGCCTAGCTTGTACAATGAGCAGTTCTTC.

This sequence joins TRBV6-4 and TRBJ1-5; possibly TRBD1 for D (5 bases). This CDR3 comprises 13 residues. Germline-derived CDR1 and CDR2 are MRHNA and SNTAGT. Trimming cost V 6 bases and J 4 bases, with 10 bases left between them. CDR3 in amino acids: CASSRQPNQPQHF. DNA for the CDR3: TGTGCCAGCAGCCGACAGCCAAATCAGCCCCAGCATTTT.

This clone was seen once. This chain joins TRBV5-5 and TRBJ1-5; the D gene is possibly TRBD1 (6 bases). The CDR3 length is 13 residues. Germline CDR1 reads SGHKS; CDR2 reads YYEKEE (reference sequence). Trimming took off 3 bases at V and 11 bases at J, with 15 bases between the two ends. This chain's CDR3 is CASSSPGEGAQHF. The CDR3 DNA sequence: TGTGCCAGCAGCTCCCCCGGGGAGGGGGCCCAGCATTTT.